This T cell receptor (beta chain) was found in a study of T cells in Graves' hyperthyroidism and ophthalmopathy. TCR beta CDR3 regions were amplified from RNA transcripts. Using the HTBI primer set, a first-round RT-PCR was run on the TCR CDR3. TCRdb itself ran the multiplex PCR reads through MiXCR, one entry per CDR3 protein. Of under 250,000 distinct CDR3 sequences in the sample, roughly 22% are singletons; the top ten hold about 40%. CDR1 GTSNPN and CDR2 SVGIG come from the germline V gene (reference sequence). The CDR3 runs 16 residues. The junction had 6 bases not matched to a gene; V was cut back by 2 bases and J by 1 base. This clonotype was seen at least ten times.

The TCR sequence derives from a woman in her thirties or forties with Graves' ophthalmopathy. The rearrangement uses TRBV30 and TRBJ2-2, with 8 bases lining up with TRBD1. The sample comprised blood. CDR3: CAWSNPGTGNTGELFF. The CDR3 DNA is TGTGCCTGGAGTAACCCCGGGACAGGGAACACCGGGGAGCTGTTTTTT.